Below, one T cell receptor beta chain is given with its context. Its antigen is still unknown. Within one base of it there is no much larger clone, and no base qualities were kept. The germline V gene sets CDR1 to LGHNA and CDR2 to YSLEER. V ends up 4 bases short and J 3 bases short, with an unmatched junction base count of 13. The CDR3, cysteine through phenylalanine, is 20 amino acids long. The sequence is cut down to CDR3 DNA, 60 bases in frame from base 1. Receptors were amplified or captured by PCR. Sequencing used an Illumina HiSeq 2500. TCR library preparation used molecular barcoding, with unique molecular identifiers applied to normalize quantification of the TCRbeta repertoire. Starting from the raw public reads, TCRdb applied fastp trimming at Q25, assembled clones with MiXCR and retained in-frame beta chains. Records with the same CDR3 protein are collapsed into one entry carrying the most frequent genes and DNA. Counted in this sample were about 590,000 distinct CDR3 sequences; over 10% of them appeared once. Of the sample, over 2% is held by the ten largest clones.

The treatment or condition label, read with the paper, signifies: allogeneic hematopoietic cell transplantation with graft depleted of TCRalphabeta T cells and CD19 B cells. Transplant recipients were children who received TCRalphabeta/CD19-depleted allogeneic hematopoietic cell grafts. These data belong to a study of T-cell reconstitution after alpha-beta-depleted transplantation in children (dated by TCRdb to about 2016). General notes on the study: Using TCR repertoire profiling, the study quantitatively followed how T-cell immune reconstitution unfolded in children after TCRalphabeta/CD19-depleted allogeneic hematopoietic cell transplantation. Findings and caveats that apply to the study as a whole: Apparently early alphabetaT-cell count recovery about two months after transplant reportedly relied on only several hundred rapidly expanded clones derived from non-depleted graft cells. Over the following months the frequencies of hyperexpanded clones went down, and after one year T-cell counts and TCRbeta diversity were mostly credited to newly produced T cells. In some patients, the high TCRbeta diversity seen at day 60 was put down to recipient T cells and intrathymic progenitors that had survived conditioning.

The receptor comes from a male patient under 18 who had a stem cell transplant for acute myeloid leukemia, so the T cells may come from the graft donor. The sample consisted of PBMCs, mostly from graft donor cells, taken 360 days after TCRalphabeta/CD19-depleted stem cell transplant. The chain is encoded by TRBV4-3 joined to TRBJ2-2; the central 14 bases match TRBD2. In nucleotide form, the sequence is TGCGCCAGCAGCCGAGGACCGGGACTAGCGGGGGCGGCGTACACCGGGGAGCTGTTTTTT. Its coded protein is CASSRGPGLAGAAYTGELFF.